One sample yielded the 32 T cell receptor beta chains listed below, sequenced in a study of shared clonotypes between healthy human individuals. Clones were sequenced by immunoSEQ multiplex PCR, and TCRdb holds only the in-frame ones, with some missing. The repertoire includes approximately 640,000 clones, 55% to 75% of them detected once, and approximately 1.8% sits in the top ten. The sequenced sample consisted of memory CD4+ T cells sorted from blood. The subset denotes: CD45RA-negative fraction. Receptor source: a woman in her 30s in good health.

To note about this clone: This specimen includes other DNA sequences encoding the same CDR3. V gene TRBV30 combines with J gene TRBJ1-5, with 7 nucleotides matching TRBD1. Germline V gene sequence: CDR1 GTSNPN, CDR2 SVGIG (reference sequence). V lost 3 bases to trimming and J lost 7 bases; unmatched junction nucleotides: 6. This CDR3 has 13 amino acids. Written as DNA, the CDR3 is TGTGCCTGGAGCCGACAGGGCGGACAGCCCCAGCATTTT. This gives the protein CAWSRQGGQPQHF.

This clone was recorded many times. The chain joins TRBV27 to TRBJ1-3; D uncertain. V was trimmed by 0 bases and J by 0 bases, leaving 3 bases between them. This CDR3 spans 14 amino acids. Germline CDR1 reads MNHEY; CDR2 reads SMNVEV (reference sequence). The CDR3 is CASSLSGSGNTIYF. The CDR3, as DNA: TGTGCCAGCAGTTTATCTGGCTCTGGAAACACCATATATTTT.

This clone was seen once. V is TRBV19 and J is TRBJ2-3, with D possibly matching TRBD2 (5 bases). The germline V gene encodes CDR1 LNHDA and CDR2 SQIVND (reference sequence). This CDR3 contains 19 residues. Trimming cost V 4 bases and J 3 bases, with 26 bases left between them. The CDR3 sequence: CASSRIPTPASYTTDTQYF. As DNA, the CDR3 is TGTGCCAGTAGTAGGATACCGACTCCGGCTAGCTATACAACAGATACGCAGTATTTT. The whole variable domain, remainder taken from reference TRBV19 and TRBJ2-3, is DGGITQSPKYLFRKEGQNVTLSCEQNLNHDAMYWYRQDPGQGLRLIYYSQIVNDFQKGDIAEGYSVSREKKESFPLTVTSAQKNPTAFYLCASSRIPTPASYTTDTQYFGPGTRLTVL.

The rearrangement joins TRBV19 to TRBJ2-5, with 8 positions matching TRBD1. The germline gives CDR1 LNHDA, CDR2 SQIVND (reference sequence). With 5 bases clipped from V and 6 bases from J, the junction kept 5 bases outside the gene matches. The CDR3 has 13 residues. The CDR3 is CASSADRVQTQYF. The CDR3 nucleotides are TGTGCCAGTAGTGCGGACAGGGTTCAGACCCAGTACTTC.

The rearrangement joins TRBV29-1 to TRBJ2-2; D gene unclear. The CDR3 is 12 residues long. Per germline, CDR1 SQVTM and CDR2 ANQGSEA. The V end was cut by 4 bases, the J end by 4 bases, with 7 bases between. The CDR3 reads CSVGMGTGELFF. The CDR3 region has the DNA TGCAGCGTTGGGATGGGCACCGGGGAGCTGTTTTTT.

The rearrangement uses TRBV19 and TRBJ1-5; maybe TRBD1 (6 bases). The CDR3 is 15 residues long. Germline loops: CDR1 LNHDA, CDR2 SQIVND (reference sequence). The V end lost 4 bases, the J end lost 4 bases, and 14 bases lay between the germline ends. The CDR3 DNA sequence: TGTGCCAGTAGTACCAGGACAGTCGGTAATCAGCCCCAGCATTTT. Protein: CASSTRTVGNQPQHF.

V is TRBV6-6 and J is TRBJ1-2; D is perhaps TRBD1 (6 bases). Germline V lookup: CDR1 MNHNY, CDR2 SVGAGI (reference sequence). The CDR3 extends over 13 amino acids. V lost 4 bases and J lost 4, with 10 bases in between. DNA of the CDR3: TGTGCCAGCAGTTTGGAGGGGGGCTATGGCTACACCTTC. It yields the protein CASSLEGGYGYTF.

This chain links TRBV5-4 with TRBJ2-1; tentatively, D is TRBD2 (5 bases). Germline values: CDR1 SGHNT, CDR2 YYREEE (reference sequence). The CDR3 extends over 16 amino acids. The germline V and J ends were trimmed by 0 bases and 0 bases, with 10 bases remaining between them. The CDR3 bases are TGTGCCAGCAGCTTGGGAAGAGGGAGCTCCTACAATGAGCAGTTCTTC. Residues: CASSLGRGSSYNEQFF. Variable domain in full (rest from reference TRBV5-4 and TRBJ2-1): ETGVTQSPTHLIKTRGQQVTLRCSSQSGHNTVSWYQQALGQGPQFIFQYYREEENGRGNFPPRFSGLQFPNYSSELNVNALELDDSALYLCASSLGRGSSYNEQFFGPGTRLTVL.

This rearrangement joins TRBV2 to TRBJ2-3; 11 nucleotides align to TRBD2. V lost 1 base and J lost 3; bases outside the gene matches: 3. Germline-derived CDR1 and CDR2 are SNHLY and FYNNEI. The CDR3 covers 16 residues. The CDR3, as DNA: TGTGCCAGCAGTGAAGTTAGCGGGAGGGGAACAGATACGCAGTATTTT. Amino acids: CASSEVSGRGTDTQYF. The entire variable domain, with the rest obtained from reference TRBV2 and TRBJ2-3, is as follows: EPEVTQTPSHQVTQMGQEVILRCVPISNHLYFYWYRQILGQKVEFLVSFYNNEISEKSEIFDDQFSVERPDGSNFTLKIRSTKLEDSAMYFCASSEVSGRGTDTQYFGPGTRLTVL.

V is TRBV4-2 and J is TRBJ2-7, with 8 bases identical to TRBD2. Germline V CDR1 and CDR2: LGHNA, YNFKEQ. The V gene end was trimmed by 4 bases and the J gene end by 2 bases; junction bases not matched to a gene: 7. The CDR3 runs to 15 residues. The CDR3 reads CASSPTGTRAYEQYF. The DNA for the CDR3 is TGTGCCAGCAGCCCAACCGGGACTAGGGCCTACGAGCAGTACTTC.

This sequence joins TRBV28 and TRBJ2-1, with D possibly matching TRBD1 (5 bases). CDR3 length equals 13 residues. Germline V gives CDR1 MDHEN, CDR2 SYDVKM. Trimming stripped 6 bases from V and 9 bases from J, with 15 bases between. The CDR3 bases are TGTGCCAGCAGCTTGACCTCTAGGGGTGAGCAGTTCTTC. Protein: CASSLTSRGEQFF.

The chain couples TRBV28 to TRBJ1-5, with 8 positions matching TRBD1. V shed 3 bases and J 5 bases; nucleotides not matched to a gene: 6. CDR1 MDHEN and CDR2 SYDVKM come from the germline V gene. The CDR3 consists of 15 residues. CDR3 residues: CASSLIGQGDQPQHF. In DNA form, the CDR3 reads TGTGCCAGCAGTTTGATAGGACAGGGAGATCAGCCCCAGCATTTT.

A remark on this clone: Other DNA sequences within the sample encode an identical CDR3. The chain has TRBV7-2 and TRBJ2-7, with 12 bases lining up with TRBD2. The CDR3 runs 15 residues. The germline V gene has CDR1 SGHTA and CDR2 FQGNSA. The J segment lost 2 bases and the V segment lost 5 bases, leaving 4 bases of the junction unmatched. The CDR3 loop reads CASSLGLAGTYEQYF. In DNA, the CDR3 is TGTGCCAGCAGCCTGGGACTAGCGGGTACCTACGAGCAGTACTTC.

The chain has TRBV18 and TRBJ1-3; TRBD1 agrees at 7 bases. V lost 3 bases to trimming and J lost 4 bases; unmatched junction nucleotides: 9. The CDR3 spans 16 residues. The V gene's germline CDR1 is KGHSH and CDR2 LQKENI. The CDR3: CASSPEVPGQGNTIYF. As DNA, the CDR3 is TGTGCCAGCTCACCCGAAGTCCCGGGACAGGGAAACACCATATATTTT.

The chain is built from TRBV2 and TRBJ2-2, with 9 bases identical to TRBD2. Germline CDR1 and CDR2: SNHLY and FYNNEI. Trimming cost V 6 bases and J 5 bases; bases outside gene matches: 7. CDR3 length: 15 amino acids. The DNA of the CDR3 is TGTGCCAGCAGAGGAGGGACTAGCAGTACCGGGGAGCTGTTTTTT. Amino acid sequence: CASRGGTSSTGELFF. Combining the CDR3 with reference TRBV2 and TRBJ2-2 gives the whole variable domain EPEVTQTPSHQVTQMGQEVILRCVPISNHLYFYWYRQILGQKVEFLVSFYNNEISEKSEIFDDQFSVERPDGSNFTLKIRSTKLEDSAMYFCASRGGTSSTGELFFGEGSRLTVL.

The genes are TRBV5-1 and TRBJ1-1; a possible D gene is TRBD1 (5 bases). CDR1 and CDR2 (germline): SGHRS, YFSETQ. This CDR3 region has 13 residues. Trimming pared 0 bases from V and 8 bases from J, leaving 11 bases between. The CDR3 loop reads CASSLAGKGEAFF. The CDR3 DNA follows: TGCGCCAGCAGCTTGGCTGGGAAGGGGGAAGCTTTCTTT.

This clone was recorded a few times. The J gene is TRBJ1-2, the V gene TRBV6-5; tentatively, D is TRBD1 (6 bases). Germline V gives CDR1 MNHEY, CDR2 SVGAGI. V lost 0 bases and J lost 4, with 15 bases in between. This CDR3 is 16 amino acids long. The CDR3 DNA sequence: TGTGCCAGCAGTTACTCGGTCTTGGGGGCGGCCTATGGCTACACCTTC. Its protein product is CASSYSVLGAAYGYTF.

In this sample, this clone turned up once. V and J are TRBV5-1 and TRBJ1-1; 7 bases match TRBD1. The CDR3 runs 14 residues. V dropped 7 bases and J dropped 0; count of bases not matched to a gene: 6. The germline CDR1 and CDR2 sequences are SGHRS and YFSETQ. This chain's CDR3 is CASATGSLNTEAFF. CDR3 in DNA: TGCGCCAGCGCGACAGGGTCATTGAACACTGAAGCTTTCTTT.

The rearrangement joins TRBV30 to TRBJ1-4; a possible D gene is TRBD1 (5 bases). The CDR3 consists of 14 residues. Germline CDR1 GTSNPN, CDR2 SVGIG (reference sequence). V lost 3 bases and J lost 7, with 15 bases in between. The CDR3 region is CAWSRGLLGEKLFF. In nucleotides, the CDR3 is TGTGCCTGGAGCCGGGGCCTGTTGGGTGAAAAACTGTTTTTT.

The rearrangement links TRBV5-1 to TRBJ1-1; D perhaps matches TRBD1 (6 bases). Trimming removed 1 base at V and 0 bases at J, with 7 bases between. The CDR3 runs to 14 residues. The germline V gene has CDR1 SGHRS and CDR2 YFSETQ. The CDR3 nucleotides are TGCGCCAGCAGCTTGACAGGGCTGAACACTGAAGCTTTCTTT. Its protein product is CASSLTGLNTEAFF.

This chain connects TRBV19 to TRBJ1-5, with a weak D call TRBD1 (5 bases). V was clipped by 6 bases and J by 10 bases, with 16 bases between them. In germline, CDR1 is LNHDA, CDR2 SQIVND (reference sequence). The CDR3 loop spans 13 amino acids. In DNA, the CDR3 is TGTGCCAGTAGGGCGGACACGTGGGAACCCCAGCATTTT. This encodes CASRADTWEPQHF. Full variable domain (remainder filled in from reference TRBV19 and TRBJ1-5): DGGITQSPKYLFRKEGQNVTLSCEQNLNHDAMYWYRQDPGQGLRLIYYSQIVNDFQKGDIAEGYSVSREKKESFPLTVTSAQKNPTAFYLCASRADTWEPQHFGDGTRLSIL.

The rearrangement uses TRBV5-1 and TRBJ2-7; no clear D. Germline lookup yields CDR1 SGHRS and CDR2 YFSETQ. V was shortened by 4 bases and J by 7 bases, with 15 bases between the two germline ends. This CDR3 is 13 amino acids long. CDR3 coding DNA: TGCGCCAGCAGCCCGGTCATCGCTTGGGAGCAGTACTTC. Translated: CASSPVIAWEQYF.

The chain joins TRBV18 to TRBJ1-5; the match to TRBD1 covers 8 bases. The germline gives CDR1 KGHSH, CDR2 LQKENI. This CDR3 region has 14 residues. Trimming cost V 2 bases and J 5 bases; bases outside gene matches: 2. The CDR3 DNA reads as TGTGCCAGCTCACCAACAGGGGGGTATCAGCCCCAGCATTTT. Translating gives CASSPTGGYQPQHF.

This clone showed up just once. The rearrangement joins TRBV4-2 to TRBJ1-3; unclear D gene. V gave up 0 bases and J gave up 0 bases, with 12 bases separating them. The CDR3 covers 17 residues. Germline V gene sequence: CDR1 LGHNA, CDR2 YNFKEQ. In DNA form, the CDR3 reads TGTGCCAGCAGCCAAGATCTTCGACGGAACTCTGGAAACACCATATATTTT. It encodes CASSQDLRRNSGNTIYF.

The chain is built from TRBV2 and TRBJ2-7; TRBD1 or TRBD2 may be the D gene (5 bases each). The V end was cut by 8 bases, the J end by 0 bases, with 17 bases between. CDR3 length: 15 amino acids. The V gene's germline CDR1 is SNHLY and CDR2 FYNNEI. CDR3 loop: CASRPHGTLSYEQYF. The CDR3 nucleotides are TGTGCCAGCCGACCCCACGGGACCCTCTCCTACGAGCAGTACTTC.

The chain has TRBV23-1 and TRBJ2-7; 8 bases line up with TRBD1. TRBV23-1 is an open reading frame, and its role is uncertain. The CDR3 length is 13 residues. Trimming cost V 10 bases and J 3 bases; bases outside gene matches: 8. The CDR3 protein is CATLDRGVYEQYF. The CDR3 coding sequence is TGCGCCACCCTAGACAGGGGAGTCTACGAGCAGTACTTC.

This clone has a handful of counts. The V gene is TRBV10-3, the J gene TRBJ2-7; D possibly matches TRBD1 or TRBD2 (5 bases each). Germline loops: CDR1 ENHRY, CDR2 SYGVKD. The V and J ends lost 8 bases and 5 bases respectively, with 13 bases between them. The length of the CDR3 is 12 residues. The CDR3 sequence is CAIGTLGDEQYF. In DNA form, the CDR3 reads TGTGCCATCGGAACATTGGGGGACGAGCAGTACTTC.

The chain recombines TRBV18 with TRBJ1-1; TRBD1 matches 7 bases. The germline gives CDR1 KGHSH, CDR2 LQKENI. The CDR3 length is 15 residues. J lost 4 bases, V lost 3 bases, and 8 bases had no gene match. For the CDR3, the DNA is TGTGCCAGCTCACCTCGGACAGGAGGTGGCACTGAAGCTTTCTTT. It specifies CASSPRTGGGTEAFF. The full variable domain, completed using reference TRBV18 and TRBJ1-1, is NAGVMQNPRHLVRRRGQEARLRCSPMKGHSHVYWYRQLPEEGLKFMVYLQKENIIDESGMPKERFSAEFPKEGPSILRIQQVVRGDSAAYFCASSPRTGGGTEAFFGQGTRLTVV.

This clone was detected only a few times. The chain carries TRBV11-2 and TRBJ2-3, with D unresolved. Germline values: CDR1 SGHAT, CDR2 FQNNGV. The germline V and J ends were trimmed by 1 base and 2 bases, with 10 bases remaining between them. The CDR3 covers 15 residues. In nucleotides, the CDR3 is TGTGCCAGCAGCTTAGGGGTGGTTCTCACAGATACGCAGTATTTT. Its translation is CASSLGVVLTDTQYF.

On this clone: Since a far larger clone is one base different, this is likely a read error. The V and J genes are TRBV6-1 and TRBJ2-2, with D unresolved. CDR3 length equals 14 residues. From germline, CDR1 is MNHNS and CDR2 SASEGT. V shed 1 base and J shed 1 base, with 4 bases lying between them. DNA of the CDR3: TGTGCCAGCAGTGAAGTGGGGAACACCGGGGAGCTGTTTTTT. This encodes CASSEVGNTGELFF.

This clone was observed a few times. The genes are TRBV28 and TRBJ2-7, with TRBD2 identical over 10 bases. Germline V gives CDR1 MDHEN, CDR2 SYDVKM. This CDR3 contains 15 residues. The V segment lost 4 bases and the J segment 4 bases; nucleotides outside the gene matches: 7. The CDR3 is CASSSGLAAKYEQYF. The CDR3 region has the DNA TGTGCCAGCAGTTCAGGACTAGCGGCTAAGTACGAGCAGTACTTC. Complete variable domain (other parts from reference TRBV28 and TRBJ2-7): DVKVTQSSRYLVKRTGEKVFLECVQDMDHENMFWYRQDPGLGLRLIYFSYDVKMKEKGDIPEGYSVSREKKERFSLILESASTNQTSMYLCASSSGLAAKYEQYFGPGTRLTVT.

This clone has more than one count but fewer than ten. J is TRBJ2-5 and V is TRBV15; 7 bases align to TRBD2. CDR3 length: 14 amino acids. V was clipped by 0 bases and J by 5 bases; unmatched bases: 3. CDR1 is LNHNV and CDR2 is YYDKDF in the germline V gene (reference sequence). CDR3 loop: CATSRDRTSETQYF. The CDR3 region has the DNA TGTGCCACCAGCAGAGATCGGACTAGTGAGACCCAGTACTTC.